Below, 5 T cell receptor beta chains from the same sample are listed, as sequenced in a study of low-dose radiotherapy and immunotherapy resistance in tumors. Amplification, which lasted roughly 22 PCR cycles, used a constant-region primer and V-primer adapter to amplify TCRs. MiXCR, run by TCRdb on the reads, gives a single entry per CDR3 protein. The sample shows tens of thousands of distinct CDR3 sequences, around 33% of them seen only once. Time point in this sample: after trial treatment. The sample's treatment: LDRT plus nivolumab, ipilimumab, low-dose cyclophosphamide and aspirin (RACIN trial). The sample here was PBMCs, taken after low-dose radiotherapy plus immunotherapy. These receptors all stem from a male donor with rectosigmoid adenocarcinoma.

This chain links TRBV6-2 or TRBV6-3 with TRBJ2-2, with 9 positions matching TRBD2. Germline values: CDR1 MNHEY, CDR2 SVGEGT. The CDR3 runs 16 residues. J lost 3 bases, V lost 6 bases, and 8 bases had no gene match. CDR3 in DNA: TGTGCCAGCAGATTAGCGGGAGAGGTGGACACCGGGGAGCTGTTTTTT. Translated, it gives CASRLAGEVDTGELFF.

This clonotype appeared many times. J is TRBJ1-2 and V is TRBV6-1; TRBD1 is a possible D gene (6 bases). V gave up 4 bases and J gave up 8 bases, with 11 bases separating them. The CDR3 has 12 residues. Germline assignment: CDR1 MNHNS and CDR2 SASEGT. In nucleotides, the CDR3 is TGTGCCAGCAGTGGATGGGGGCGGGGCTACACCTTC. This gives the protein CASSGWGRGYTF.

This clonotype has at least ten counts. The rearrangement links TRBV28 to TRBJ2-1, with D perhaps TRBD2 (6 bases). This CDR3 has 13 amino acids. V lost 3 bases, J lost 7 bases, and 10 bases lay in between. Looked up from germline, CDR1 is MDHEN and CDR2 is SYDVKM. The CDR3 DNA is TGTGCCAGCAGTTTGTTTGCGGGAAATGAGCAGTTCTTC. Protein sequence: CASSLFAGNEQFF.

Ten or more counts support this clonotype. The chain couples TRBV18 to TRBJ2-7, with D unresolved. V was shortened by 2 bases and J by 1 base, with 6 bases between the two germline ends. CDR3 length: 13 amino acids. Germline assignment: CDR1 KGHSH and CDR2 LQKENI. This CDR3 is CASSPSQSYEQYF. For the CDR3, the DNA is TGTGCCAGCTCACCATCTCAGTCCTACGAGCAGTACTTC.

This clonotype was found many times. The gene calls are TRBV20-1 and TRBJ2-1; a weak D match, TRBD1 (6 bases). This CDR3 has 10 residues. V dropped 5 bases and J dropped 8 bases, with 7 bases sitting between them. Germline-derived CDR1 and CDR2 are DFQATT and SNEGSKA (reference sequence). Here the CDR3 reads CSAEGDEQFF. CDR3 nucleotide sequence: TGCAGTGCTGAGGGGGATGAGCAGTTCTTC.